This T cell receptor beta chain originates from a study of shared clonotypes between healthy human individuals. Assay used: immunoSEQ multiplex PCR; TCRdb lists only in-frame clones, some missing. Among some 2.1 million clones, roughly 94% were seen once, and the ten largest hold 0.13%. The sequenced sample consisted of naive CD4+ T cells sorted from blood. Subset described: CD45RA+ positively selected. The sequence was obtained from a man between 18 and 29 years old in good health.

CDR3 nucleotide sequence: TGCGCCAGCAGCCAAGACGAAGGTGATACGCAGTATTTT. Amino acid sequence: CASSQDEGDTQYF. V gene TRBV4-3 combines with J gene TRBJ2-3; D uncertain. The V gene lost 0 bases and the J gene lost 6 bases, with 7 bases spanning the gap. The germline CDR1 and CDR2 sequences are LGHNA and YSLEER. The CDR3 runs to 13 residues.